This TCR beta chain emerged from a study of Tregs in tolerant kidney transplant recipients. Study in general: Mixed chimerism was transient after nonmyeloablative marrow transplants from related graft donors. The study's findings and limits: For some patients, primers changed over time, blocking nucleotide-level comparison.

For this clone: Its target is not known.

Generated by immunoSEQ multiplex PCR, the TCRdb table keeps only in-frame clones and is missing some. The profile shows 75,000 to 85,000 clones, about 91% of them singletons. Unstimulated regulatory T cells (CD4+CD25+CD127-), CD4+CD25- non-regulatory cells, CD4 and CD8 cells were FACS-sorted from thawed PBMCs. Regulatory T cells were sorted from thawed PBMCs rested overnight at 37°C with 150 to 200 IU/ml IL-2. The TCR comes from a human donor who received a combined kidney and bone marrow transplant. The starting material was Tregs from blood, obtained before the transplant.

The CDR3 DNA follows: TGTGCCAGCAGCCATAACGGGCTAGCTGGCACCGGGGAGCTGTTTTTT. Its translation is CASSHNGLAGTGELFF. The chain couples TRBV11-2 to TRBJ2-2; maybe TRBD2 (5 bases). Trimming took off 5 bases at V and 4 bases at J, with 17 bases between the two ends. This CDR3 contains 16 residues. The germline V gene has CDR1 SGHAT and CDR2 FQNNGV.